The 11 T cell receptor beta chains listed next were all sequenced from one sample in a study of blood T cell repertoires in COVID-19. The protocol was immunoSEQ multiplex PCR, while the TCRdb copy is restricted to in-frame clones and leaves out a portion. There are under 70,000 clones in the sample; about four fifths occur only once, and roughly a tenth lies in the top ten. The sequencing sample was made of peripheral blood. The source of these receptors is a human donor in a cohort sampled during active COVID-19.

This clone was picked up a small number of times. The chain combines TRBV21-1 with TRBJ1-6; the tabulated D call, TRBD1, remains unverified against the DNA. TRBV21-1 is designated a pseudogene. The length of the CDR3 is 15 residues. CDR3 nucleotide sequence: TGTGCCAAAAATCCGAGGGGACAGGGCGCGTCACCCCTCCACTTT. This encodes CAKNPRGQGASPLHF.

Of note for this clone: This specimen includes other DNA sequences encoding the same CDR3. The CDR3 loop is CASSLQPSGSKPYEQYF. The CDR3, as DNA: TGTGCCAGCAGCTTACAACCTAGCGGGAGCAAACCCTACGAGCAGTACTTC. The chain is built from TRBV7-2 and TRBJ2-7; 10 bases match TRBD2. The germline CDR1 and CDR2 sequences are SGHTA and FQGNSA. J lost 2 bases, V lost 2 bases, and 9 bases had no gene match. The CDR3 is made up of 17 amino acids.

The chain employs TRBV4-3 and TRBJ2-7; tentative D call: TRBD1 (6 bases). The CDR3 consists of 13 residues. CDR1 and CDR2 from the germline V gene are LGHNA and YSLEER. V was trimmed by 6 bases and J by 4 bases, leaving 13 bases between them. CDR3 sequence: CASSPGTQYEQYF. CDR3 nucleotides: TGCGCCAGCAGTCCCGGGACACAGTACGAGCAGTACTTC.

This chain links TRBV5-4 with TRBJ2-7; a possible D gene is TRBD1 (6 bases). The CDR3 has 14 amino acids. CDR1 is SGHNT and CDR2 is YYREEE in the germline V gene (reference sequence). V lost 2 bases, J lost 3 bases, and 12 bases lay in between. CDR3 sequence: CASSLATGHYEQYF. The CDR3 nucleotides are TGTGCCAGCAGCTTAGCGACGGGACACTACGAGCAGTACTTC.

This clone has just one count. The chain combines TRBV3-1 (or the pseudogene TRBV3-2) with TRBJ1-1; the match to TRBD1 covers 11 bases. With V trimmed by 5 bases and J by 4 bases, 12 bases remained unmatched. Germline CDR1 reads LGHDT; CDR2 reads YNNKEL (reference sequence). This CDR3 comprises 17 residues. The DNA of the CDR3 is TGTGCCAGCAGCATACGGACAGGGGGCGATGGATTCACTGAAGCTTTCTTT. As protein: CASSIRTGGDGFTEAFF.

The genes are TRBV7-9 and TRBJ2-7; D is perhaps TRBD1 (6 bases). This CDR3 is built from 14 residues. Germline V CDR1 and CDR2: SEHNR, FQNEAQ (reference sequence). Trimming shortened V by 3 bases and J by 6 bases, and 15 bases separated the two germline ends. The CDR3: CASSFSTGWAEQYF. CDR3 DNA sequence: TGTGCCAGCAGCTTTTCTACAGGGTGGGCCGAGCAGTACTTC.

In nucleotides, the CDR3 is TGTGCCAGCAAAAGGGACAGGGGGGCTGGGGCCAACGTCCTGACTTTC. Protein sequence: CASKRDRGAGANVLTF. The chain is built from TRBV27 and TRBJ2-6; 11 bases match TRBD1. The CDR3 runs to 16 residues. Germline lookup yields CDR1 MNHEY and CDR2 SMNVEV (reference sequence). J gave up 2 bases and V 7 bases, and 4 bases lay outside the gene matches.

The rearrangement uses TRBV13 and TRBJ2-5; a weak D match, TRBD1 (6 bases). The CDR3 has 13 residues. V was pared by 2 bases and J by 5 bases, with 9 bases between. Germline-derived CDR1 and CDR2 are PRHDT and FYEKMQ (reference sequence). CDR3 sequence: CASSLHRVETQYF. The CDR3 DNA reads TGTGCCAGCAGCTTACACAGGGTTGAGACCCAGTACTTC. The complete variable domain, with remaining parts taken from reference TRBV13 and TRBJ2-5, reads AAGVIQSPRHLIKEKRETATLKCYPIPRHDTVYWYQQGPGQDPQFLISFYEKMQSDKGSIPDRFSAQQFSDYHSELNMSSLELGDSALYFCASSLHRVETQYFGPGTRLLVL.

The chain couples TRBV29-1 to TRBJ2-1, with TRBD2 matching 12 bases. The CDR3 is 13 residues long. The V gene's germline CDR1 is SQVTM and CDR2 ANQGSEA. V was clipped by 4 bases and J by 9 bases; unmatched bases: 4. The CDR3 reads CSVGTSGNTEQFF. DNA of the CDR3: TGCAGCGTTGGGACTAGCGGGAATACTGAGCAGTTCTTC.

This clone was seen a few times. The chain employs TRBV3-1 (or the pseudogene TRBV3-2) and TRBJ2-7; a possible D gene is TRBD2 (5 bases). Germline values: CDR1 LGHDT, CDR2 YNNKEL (reference sequence). This CDR3 region has 13 residues. Trimming left V 4 bases short and J 4 bases short, with 11 bases between. CDR3 sequence reads: CASSPGGEYEQYF. The CDR3 coding sequence is TGTGCCAGCAGCCCCGGTGGGGAGTACGAGCAGTACTTC.

This rearrangement joins TRBV6-2 or TRBV6-3 to TRBJ2-2; maybe TRBD2 (7 bases). The germline V and J ends were trimmed by 0 bases and 5 bases, with 13 bases remaining between them. CDR1 and CDR2 (germline): MNHEY, SVGEGT. The CDR3 extends over 16 amino acids. CDR3 DNA: TGTGCCAGCAGTTACTCCGGGGGGCCAGGGACCGGGGAGCTGTTTTTT. It translates to CASSYSGGPGTGELFF.